The present T cell receptor beta chain was sequenced within a study of shared clonotypes between healthy human individuals. Concerning this clone: Its antigen is not known.

Libraries were prepared by immunoSEQ multiplex PCR; TCRdb keeps only in-frame clonotypes and omits some of them. The sample contains millions of clones, approximately 93% of which appear only once. Whole-study results and caveats: The study's rarefaction showed incomplete sorted-subset sequencing despite large depth.

The V end was cut by 1 base, the J end by 0 bases, with 7 bases between. Germline V gene lookup returns CDR1 LGHNA and CDR2 YNFKEQ. The CDR3 contains 15 residues. The specimen sequenced was naive CD4+ T cells from PBMCs. Specified subset: CD45RA+ positively selected. J is TRBJ1-3 and V is TRBV4-2; D gene unclear. The sequence came from a man in his late teens or twenties in good health. Some clones in this sample may be carry-over from other donors' samples. CDR3 bases: TGTGCCAGCAGCCAAGTAGAACCCTCTGGAAACACCATATATTTT. Translating it yields CASSQVEPSGNTIYF.